The rows below give T cell receptor beta chains drawn from one sample of a study of shared T cell receptors in the human thymus. Sequenced by immunoSEQ multiplex PCR; TCRdb stores in-frame clones only, minus some. The sample includes tens of thousands of clones, 90% to 95% of them seen just once. Sequencing used thymocytes. All receptors derive from a human donor. CDR3s include the opening cysteine and the closing phenylalanine or tryptophan. The order of the fields is V gene, clone size, D gene, J gene, CDR3 protein, CDR3 DNA. D genes are given only for firm matches. The size of a clone is reported for some rows only, either as once, few or many, or as a class for expanded clones.

v_gene: TRBV7-3
abundance: NA
d_gene: NA
j_gene: TRBJ1-1
CDR3aa: CASSLKVNTEAFF
CDR3nt: TGTGCCAGCAGCTTAAAGGTGAACACTGAAGCTTTCTTT

v_gene: TRBV5-6
abundance: NA
d_gene: NA
j_gene: TRBJ2-1
CDR3aa: CASSSLRGAYNEQFF
CDR3nt: TGTGCCAGCAGCTCCCTCCGGGGAGCTTACAATGAGCAGTTCTTC

v_gene: TRBV4-2
abundance: NA
d_gene: TRBD1
j_gene: TRBJ1-1
CDR3aa: CASSRVPTGDITEAFF
CDR3nt: TGTGCCAGCAGCCGAGTCCCGACAGGGGACATCACTGAAGCTTTCTTT

v_gene: TRBV27
abundance: NA
d_gene: NA
j_gene: TRBJ1-1
CDR3aa: CASSAILRSTEAFF
CDR3nt: TGTGCCAGCAGTGCGATTTTGCGGAGCACTGAAGCTTTCTTT

v_gene: TRBV7-3
abundance: NA
d_gene: NA
j_gene: TRBJ2-1
CDR3aa: CASSLTSGHLKGNEQFF
CDR3nt: TGTGCCAGCAGCTTAACGTCCGGACACCTAAAGGGGAATGAGCAGTTCTTC

v_gene: TRBV14
abundance: NA
d_gene: NA
j_gene: TRBJ1-4
CDR3aa: CASSRNDRSTNEKLFF
CDR3nt: TGTGCCAGCAGCCGGAACGACAGATCAACTAATGAAAAACTGTTTTTT

v_gene: TRBV4-2
abundance: NA
d_gene: TRBD1
j_gene: TRBJ2-7
CDR3aa: CASSPRQGVVYEQYF
CDR3nt: TGTGCCAGCAGCCCCCGACAGGGCGTTGTCTACGAGCAGTACTTC

v_gene: TRBV4-3
abundance: once
d_gene: NA
j_gene: TRBJ2-7
CDR3aa: CASSQDLAGTSSYEQYF
CDR3nt: TGCGCCAGCAGCCAAGATCTGGCAGGCACCAGCTCCTACGAGCAGTACTTC

v_gene: TRBV5-1
abundance: once
d_gene: NA
j_gene: TRBJ1-1
CDR3aa: CASSLSEGGNTEAFF
CDR3nt: TGCGCCAGCAGCTTGTCTGAGGGAGGGAACACTGAAGCTTTCTTT

v_gene: TRBV30
abundance: NA
d_gene: NA
j_gene: TRBJ2-2
CDR3aa: CAWSATPPGELFF
CDR3nt: TGTGCCTGGAGTGCAACCCCGCCGGGGGAGCTGTTTTTT

v_gene: TRBV27
abundance: NA
d_gene: TRBD1
j_gene: TRBJ1-5
CDR3aa: CASRTHRGKGNQPQHF
CDR3nt: TGTGCCAGCAGAACCCACAGGGGGAAGGGCAATCAGCCCCAGCATTTT

v_gene: TRBV5-1
abundance: NA
d_gene: NA
j_gene: TRBJ2-5
CDR3aa: CASSHNYTGTEQETQYF
CDR3nt: TGCGCCAGCAGCCATAATTATACCGGGACGGAACAAGAGACCCAGTACTTC

v_gene: TRBV7-8
abundance: NA
d_gene: NA
j_gene: TRBJ1-2
CDR3aa: CASSLGPGKVRSYTF
CDR3nt: TGTGCCAGCAGCTTAGGTCCAGGGAAGGTGCGGAGCTACACCTTC

v_gene: TRBV5-1
abundance: NA
d_gene: NA
j_gene: TRBJ2-2
CDR3aa: CASSGGADTGELFF
CDR3nt: TGCGCCAGCAGCGGGGGCGCCGACACCGGGGAGCTGTTTTTT

v_gene: TRBV14
abundance: once
d_gene: TRBD1
j_gene: TRBJ1-3
CDR3aa: CASSLGTATGNTIYF
CDR3nt: TGTGCCAGCAGCCTGGGGACAGCTACTGGAAACACCATATATTTT

v_gene: TRBV4-3
abundance: NA
d_gene: TRBD2
j_gene: TRBJ2-1
CDR3aa: CASSQDWSSGLAGVNEQFF
CDR3nt: TGCGCCAGCAGCCAAGACTGGTCATCGGGACTAGCGGGGGTGAATGAGCAGTTCTTC

v_gene: TRBV6-6
abundance: NA
d_gene: TRBD1
j_gene: TRBJ1-2
CDR3aa: CASRPEQGGSVDGYTF
CDR3nt: TGTGCCAGCAGACCAGAGCAGGGGGGTAGCGTTGATGGCTACACCTTC

v_gene: TRBV19
abundance: NA
d_gene: NA
j_gene: TRBJ1-2
CDR3aa: CASSPLGRGRYGYTF
CDR3nt: TGTGCCAGTAGCCCCCTGGGCAGGGGACGGTATGGCTACACCTTC

v_gene: TRBV11-2
abundance: NA
d_gene: TRBD1
j_gene: TRBJ1-6
CDR3aa: CASSLAAPLTGVYNSPLHF
CDR3nt: TGTGCCAGCAGCTTAGCCGCCCCACTGACAGGGGTATATAATTCACCCCTCCACTTT

v_gene: TRBV5-8
abundance: NA
d_gene: NA
j_gene: TRBJ1-2
CDR3aa: CASSPDVSGSYTF
CDR3nt: TGTGCCAGCAGCCCGGACGTAAGTGGGAGCTACACCTTC

v_gene: TRBV6-1
abundance: NA
d_gene: TRBD2
j_gene: TRBJ2-2
CDR3aa: CASRAGLNTGELFF
CDR3nt: TGTGCCAGCAGGGCGGGACTAAACACCGGGGAGCTGTTTTTT

v_gene: TRBV28
abundance: NA
d_gene: TRBD1
j_gene: TRBJ2-7
CDR3aa: CASSLTDRGGYEQYF
CDR3nt: TGTGCCAGCAGTTTGACCGACAGGGGAGGCTACGAGCAGTACTTC

v_gene: TRBV7-6
abundance: NA
d_gene: TRBD2
j_gene: TRBJ2-7
CDR3aa: CASSNGTSGGIEQYF
CDR3nt: TGTGCCAGCTCCAACGGGACTAGCGGGGGTATCGAGCAGTACTTC

v_gene: TRBV6-1
abundance: NA
d_gene: TRBD1
j_gene: TRBJ1-5
CDR3aa: CASSPDRGRDQPQHF
CDR3nt: TGTGCCAGCAGCCCTGACAGGGGGCGCGACCAGCCCCAGCATTTT

v_gene: TRBV9
abundance: NA
d_gene: NA
j_gene: TRBJ1-1
CDR3aa: CASSLNGGGRNTEAFF
CDR3nt: TGTGCCAGCAGCCTTAACGGGGGAGGTAGAAACACTGAAGCTTTCTTT

v_gene: TRBV19
abundance: NA
d_gene: NA
j_gene: TRBJ2-5
CDR3aa: CASSMSRDSETQYF
CDR3nt: TGTGCCAGTAGTATGAGTAGGGATTCGGAGACCCAGTACTTC

v_gene: TRBV19
abundance: NA
d_gene: TRBD2
j_gene: TRBJ2-1
CDR3aa: CASGALAGAPSYNEQFF
CDR3nt: TGTGCCAGTGGGGCACTAGCGGGGGCCCCTTCGTACAATGAGCAGTTCTTC

v_gene: TRBV5-1
abundance: NA
d_gene: NA
j_gene: TRBJ2-3
CDR3aa: CASSLVGRDGDTQYF
CDR3nt: TGCGCCAGCAGCTTGGTTGGCAGGGATGGAGATACGCAGTATTTT

v_gene: TRBV19
abundance: NA
d_gene: NA
j_gene: TRBJ1-1
CDR3aa: CASNPTPRGDAEAFF
CDR3nt: TGTGCCAGTAATCCGACACCAAGAGGGGATGCTGAAGCTTTCTTT

v_gene: TRBV7-3
abundance: once
d_gene: TRBD1
j_gene: TRBJ1-2
CDR3aa: CASSFRTGPPTF
CDR3nt: TGTGCCAGCAGCTTCAGGACAGGGCCGCCGACCTTC

v_gene: TRBV6-5
abundance: NA
d_gene: NA
j_gene: TRBJ2-2
CDR3aa: CASSYLANTGELFF
CDR3nt: TGTGCCAGCAGTTACCTAGCTAACACCGGGGAGCTGTTTTTT

v_gene: TRBV5-1
abundance: NA
d_gene: TRBD1
j_gene: TRBJ2-6
CDR3aa: CASSLAPGWTGSSGANVLTF
CDR3nt: TGCGCCAGCAGCTTGGCTCCGGGGTGGACAGGGAGCTCTGGGGCCAACGTCCTGACTTTC

v_gene: TRBV7-9
abundance: NA
d_gene: NA
j_gene: TRBJ2-7
CDR3aa: CASSPTERAQITYEQYF
CDR3nt: TGTGCCAGCAGTCCCACCGAAAGGGCCCAAATCACCTACGAGCAGTACTTC

v_gene: TRBV7-6
abundance: NA
d_gene: NA
j_gene: TRBJ1-6
CDR3aa: CASRPERSPNSPLHF
CDR3nt: TGTGCCAGCAGACCCGAAAGATCTCCTAATTCACCCCTCCACTTT

v_gene: TRBV5-1
abundance: NA
d_gene: NA
j_gene: TRBJ1-1
CDR3aa: CASSPHFSRQNTEAFF
CDR3nt: TGCGCCAGCAGCCCACACTTCTCTCGACAGAACACTGAAGCTTTCTTT

v_gene: TRBV18
abundance: NA
d_gene: TRBD2
j_gene: TRBJ2-2
CDR3aa: CASSPTGTSGGVHTGELFF
CDR3nt: TGTGCCAGCTCACCGACTGGGACTAGCGGGGGAGTCCACACCGGGGAGCTGTTTTTT

v_gene: TRBV5-6
abundance: once
d_gene: NA
j_gene: TRBJ2-7
CDR3aa: CASSLPGLSYEQYF
CDR3nt: TGTGCCAGCAGCTTACCGGGACTCTCCTACGAGCAGTACTTC

v_gene: TRBV7-3
abundance: NA
d_gene: NA
j_gene: TRBJ2-5
CDR3aa: CASSPRVPTSFGGETQYF
CDR3nt: TGTGCCAGCAGCCCTCGGGTTCCGACTTCGTTCGGGGGAGAGACCCAGTACTTC

v_gene: TRBV13
abundance: NA
d_gene: NA
j_gene: TRBJ1-2
CDR3aa: CASSLDEGYTF
CDR3nt: TGTGCCAGCAGCTTAGACGAGGGCTACACCTTC

v_gene: TRBV2
abundance: NA
d_gene: TRBD2
j_gene: TRBJ2-5
CDR3aa: CASKESGGEVQETQYF
CDR3nt: TGTGCCAGCAAGGAAAGCGGGGGAGAAGTCCAAGAGACCCAGTACTTC

v_gene: TRBV7-2
abundance: NA
d_gene: NA
j_gene: TRBJ1-5
CDR3aa: CASSLEGHNQPQHF
CDR3nt: TGTGCCAGCAGCTTAGAAGGTCACAATCAGCCCCAGCATTTT

v_gene: TRBV12-5
abundance: NA
d_gene: TRBD2
j_gene: TRBJ2-1
CDR3aa: CASREGLSSYNEQFF
CDR3nt: TGTGCTAGTAGGGAGGGCCTCAGCTCCTACAATGAGCAGTTCTTC

v_gene: TRBV27
abundance: NA
d_gene: TRBD2
j_gene: TRBJ2-2
CDR3aa: CASSRQAWTSGGIGELFF
CDR3nt: TGTGCCAGCAGCCGACAAGCTTGGACTAGCGGGGGTATCGGGGAGCTGTTTTTT

v_gene: TRBV4-2
abundance: NA
d_gene: TRBD1
j_gene: TRBJ2-3
CDR3aa: CASSQEGDQQGASTDTQYF
CDR3nt: TGTGCCAGCAGCCAAGAAGGGGATCAACAGGGGGCCAGCACAGATACGCAGTATTTT

v_gene: TRBV19
abundance: NA
d_gene: NA
j_gene: TRBJ2-7
CDR3aa: CASSHRDLSYEQYF
CDR3nt: TGTGCCAGTAGTCACCGGGACTTATCCTACGAGCAGTACTTC

v_gene: TRBV18
abundance: NA
d_gene: NA
j_gene: TRBJ2-3
CDR3aa: CASSTTTGGTDTQYF
CDR3nt: TGTGCCAGCTCGACGACTACCGGGGGTACAGATACGCAGTATTTT

v_gene: TRBV6-5
abundance: NA
d_gene: NA
j_gene: TRBJ2-1
CDR3aa: CASSYWAGANEQFF
CDR3nt: TGTGCCAGCAGTTACTGGGCAGGGGCAAATGAGCAGTTCTTC

v_gene: TRBV12-5
abundance: NA
d_gene: NA
j_gene: TRBJ2-7
CDR3aa: CASGLTGTLPYEQYF
CDR3nt: TGTGCTAGTGGTTTGACCGGGACACTTCCCTACGAGCAGTACTTC

v_gene: TRBV4-2
abundance: once
d_gene: NA
j_gene: TRBJ2-3
CDR3aa: CASSQDREHSPDTQYF
CDR3nt: TGTGCCAGCAGCCAAGATCGGGAACACTCGCCAGATACGCAGTATTTT

v_gene: TRBV6-1
abundance: NA
d_gene: NA
j_gene: TRBJ2-5
CDR3aa: CASSEQEETQYF
CDR3nt: TGTGCCAGCAGTGAACAAGAAGAGACCCAGTACTTC

v_gene: TRBV27
abundance: NA
d_gene: TRBD2
j_gene: TRBJ2-5
CDR3aa: CASSEGWAGGQETQYF
CDR3nt: TGTGCCAGCAGTGAGGGTTGGGCCGGGGGGCAAGAGACCCAGTACTTC

v_gene: TRBV19
abundance: NA
d_gene: NA
j_gene: TRBJ2-7
CDR3aa: CASSQGTDSYEQYF
CDR3nt: TGTGCCAGTAGTCAAGGGACGGATTCCTACGAGCAGTACTTC

v_gene: TRBV29-1
abundance: NA
d_gene: TRBD1
j_gene: TRBJ1-4
CDR3aa: CSVAIDRGPEKLFF
CDR3nt: TGCAGCGTTGCAATTGACAGGGGGCCTGAAAAACTGTTTTTT

v_gene: TRBV7-9
abundance: NA
d_gene: NA
j_gene: TRBJ1-1
CDR3aa: CASSLVSGDTEAFF
CDR3nt: TGTGCCAGCAGTTTAGTTTCGGGGGACACTGAAGCTTTCTTT